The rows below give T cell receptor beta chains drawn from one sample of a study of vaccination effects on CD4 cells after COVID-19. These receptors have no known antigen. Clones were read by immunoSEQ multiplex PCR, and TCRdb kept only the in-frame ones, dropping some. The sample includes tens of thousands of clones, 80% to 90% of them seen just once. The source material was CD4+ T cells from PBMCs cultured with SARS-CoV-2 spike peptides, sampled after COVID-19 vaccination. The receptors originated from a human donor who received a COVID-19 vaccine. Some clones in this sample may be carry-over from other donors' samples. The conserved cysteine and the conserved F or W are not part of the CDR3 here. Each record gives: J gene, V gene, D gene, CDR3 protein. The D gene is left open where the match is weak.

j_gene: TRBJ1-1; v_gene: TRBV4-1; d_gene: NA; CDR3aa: ASSQGWPRGDTEAF
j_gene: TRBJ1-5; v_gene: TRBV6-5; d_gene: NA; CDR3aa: ASSQDRSRNQPQH
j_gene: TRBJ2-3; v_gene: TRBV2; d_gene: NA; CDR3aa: ASSEDTQY
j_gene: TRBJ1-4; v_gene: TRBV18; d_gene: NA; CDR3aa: ASSPTGWDEKLF
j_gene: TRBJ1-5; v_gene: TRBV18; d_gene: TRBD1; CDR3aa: ASSDGTGRSNQPQH
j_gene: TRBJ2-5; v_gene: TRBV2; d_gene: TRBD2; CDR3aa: ASKLQRGPETQY
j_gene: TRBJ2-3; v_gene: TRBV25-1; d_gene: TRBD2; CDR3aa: ASRLAGDSDTQY
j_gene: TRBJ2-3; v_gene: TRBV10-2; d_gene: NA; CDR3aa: ASRPLAGTSTDTQY
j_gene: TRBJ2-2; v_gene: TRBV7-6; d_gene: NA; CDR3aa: ASSLEGGLDTGELF
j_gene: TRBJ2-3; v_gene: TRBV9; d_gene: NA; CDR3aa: ASSVPAETDTQY